Shown below are 21 T cell receptor beta chains from a single sample sequenced in a study of identifying expanded T cells in peripheral blood. Data came from immunoSEQ multiplex PCR; TCRdb stores just in-frame clones and leaves some out. The table has some 90,000 clones, 75% to 90% seen once. Sequenced: blood. The receptors shown here come from a person aged 18 to 75 in good health.

The V and J genes are TRBV4-1 and TRBJ2-1; tentative D call: TRBD1 (5 bases). Germline assignment: CDR1 MGHRA and CDR2 YSYEKL. Trimming removed 0 bases at V and 7 bases at J, with 16 bases between. This CDR3 is built from 16 residues. CDR3 sequence reads: CASSQDWRQHYNEQFF. The CDR3 DNA follows: TGCGCCAGCAGCCAAGATTGGAGACAGCATTATAATGAGCAGTTCTTC.

This clone showed up just once. The J gene is TRBJ2-3, the V gene TRBV5-1; the D is unclear. Germline values: CDR1 SGHRS, CDR2 YFSETQ. V was clipped by 0 bases and J by 2 bases, with 10 bases between them. The CDR3 sequence is 15 residues long. This CDR3 reads CASSLGPTDTDTQYF. The CDR3 region has the DNA TGCGCCAGCAGCTTGGGACCGACGGACACAGATACGCAGTATTTT.

This chain uses TRBV9 with TRBJ2-1, with 11 bases identical to TRBD2. The CDR3 extends over 15 amino acids. The germline gives CDR1 SGDLS, CDR2 YYNGEE. V lost 3 bases, J lost 3 bases, and 2 bases stayed unmatched. The CDR3 region is CASSGSGGDYNEQFF. The CDR3 bases are TGTGCCAGCAGCGGTAGCGGGGGGGACTACAATGAGCAGTTCTTC.

V usage is TRBV7-9 and J usage is TRBJ1-2, with TRBD1 identical over 7 bases. Trimming took 7 bases from V and 3 from J; bases not matched to a gene: 8. The CDR3 is 14 amino acids. Germline V gene sequence: CDR1 SEHNR, CDR2 FQNEAQ (reference sequence). The CDR3 reads CASTRGRGDYGYTF. CDR3 DNA: TGTGCCAGCACCAGGGGCAGGGGGGACTATGGCTACACCTTC.

The gene calls are TRBV7-2 and TRBJ2-7; perhaps TRBD2 as D (7 bases). The CDR3 sequence is 18 residues long. Germline values: CDR1 SGHTA, CDR2 FQGNSA. Deletions cut 2 bases from V and 4 bases from J, with 24 bases between. CDR3 in DNA: TGTGCCAGCAGCTTAAGGGGGGGACTTCCGGGGACACTTTACGAGCAGTACTTC. Protein: CASSLRGGLPGTLYEQYF. Filled out from reference TRBV7-2 and TRBJ2-7, the complete variable domain reads GAGVSQSPSNKVTEKGKDVELRCDPISGHTALYWYRQSLGQGLEFLIYFQGNSAPDKSGLPSDRFSAERTGGSVSTLTIQRTQQEDSAVYLCASSLRGGLPGTLYEQYFGPGTRLTVT.

The chain recombines TRBV27 with TRBJ1-2, with a weak D call TRBD1 (6 bases). This CDR3 region has 14 residues. Trimming cost V 0 bases and J 6 bases, with 11 bases left between them. The germline gives CDR1 MNHEY, CDR2 SMNVEV (reference sequence). The CDR3, as DNA: TGTGCCAGCAGTTTATCATCAGGGGTTAATGGCTACACCTTC. It codes for CASSLSSGVNGYTF.

This CDR3 reads CAGKAGSYNSPLHF. Here the CDR3 DNA reads TGTGCCGGAAAGGCCGGCTCCTATAATTCACCCCTCCACTTT. V gene TRBV30 combines with J gene TRBJ1-6, with D unresolved. Trimming left V 8 bases short and J 0 bases short, with 11 bases between. The CDR3 contains 14 residues. Germline CDR1 GTSNPN, CDR2 SVGIG (reference sequence).

The chain is built from TRBV7-6 and TRBJ2-3; tentatively, D is TRBD1 (6 bases). The CDR3 is made up of 14 amino acids. V dropped 1 base and J dropped 1 base, with 6 bases sitting between them. Per the germline V gene, CDR1 is SGHVS and CDR2 is FNYEAQ. CDR3 DNA: TGTGCCAGCAGCTTAGGACAGGGCACAGATACGCAGTATTTT. The encoded protein is CASSLGQGTDTQYF.

Details on this clone: Other DNA variants within this sample encode the same CDR3. In DNA, the CDR3 is TGTGCCAGCAGGGCTGGCACGGACTATGGCTACACCTTC. Amino acid sequence: CASRAGTDYGYTF. V is TRBV6-1 and J is TRBJ1-2, with D unresolved. This CDR3 comprises 13 residues. V lost 6 bases, J lost 3 bases, and 11 bases lay in between. The V gene's germline CDR1 is MNHNS and CDR2 SASEGT.

This sequence joins TRBV5-1 and TRBJ2-5; tentative D call: TRBD2 (7 bases). The CDR3 is made up of 15 amino acids. V was clipped by 1 base and J by 5 bases, with 15 bases between them. Germline loops: CDR1 SGHRS, CDR2 YFSETQ. CDR3 coding DNA: TGCGCCAGCAGCTTGCTGGGGGGGCGTTGGGAGACCCAGTACTTC. It specifies CASSLLGGRWETQYF.

This clone was picked up one time. This chain connects TRBV7-2 to TRBJ2-6; D uncertain. The V end was cut by 5 bases, the J end by 2 bases, with 4 bases between. The germline V gene encodes CDR1 SGHTA and CDR2 FQGNSA. CDR3 size: 13 residues. The CDR3 region has the DNA TGTGCCAGCAGCCCGGCTGGGGCCAACGTCCTGACTTTC. Encoded protein: CASSPAGANVLTF.

The V gene is TRBV7-2, the J gene TRBJ2-2; D ambiguous. Germline CDR1 SGHTA, CDR2 FQGNSA. The V end lost 5 bases, the J end lost 2 bases, and 15 bases lay between the germline ends. This CDR3 region has 16 residues. The CDR3, as DNA: TGTGCCAGCAGCCTCAGGTGGGGTACCAACACCGGGGAGCTGTTTTTT. This sequence encodes CASSLRWGTNTGELFF.

V gene TRBV5-6 combines with J gene TRBJ2-7; a possible D gene is TRBD2 (5 bases). Germline V lookup: CDR1 SGHDT, CDR2 YYEEEE. Trimming shortened V by 4 bases and J by 2 bases, and 22 bases separated the two germline ends. There are 17 residues in the CDR3. CDR3 DNA sequence: TGTGCCAGCAGCATTCCGCCTTTCCGGGATACACCCTACGAGCAGTACTTC. Residues: CASSIPPFRDTPYEQYF. The whole variable domain, filled in from reference TRBV5-6 and TRBJ2-7, reads DAGVTQSPTHLIKTRGQQVTLRCSPKSGHDTVSWYQQALGQGPQFIFQYYEEEERQRGNFPDRFSGHQFPNYSSELNVNALLLGDSALYLCASSIPPFRDTPYEQYFGPGTRLTVT.

The chain joins TRBV9 to TRBJ1-2; tentative D call: TRBD1 (6 bases). This CDR3 is built from 14 residues. The ends were cut back, 3 bases at V and 7 bases at J, with 16 bases in the middle. Per germline, CDR1 SGDLS and CDR2 YYNGEE. DNA for the CDR3: TGTGCCAGCAGCGCCGGGACACTCAGGTTTGGCTACACCTTC. Its translation: CASSAGTLRFGYTF.

This chain connects TRBV28 to TRBJ1-2, with unresolved D. Germline V gene sequence: CDR1 MDHEN, CDR2 SYDVKM. This CDR3 spans 14 amino acids. V dropped 2 bases and J dropped 6 bases, with 13 bases sitting between them. CDR3 in amino acids: CASSLDQVGHGYTF. The CDR3, as DNA: TGTGCCAGCAGTTTAGATCAGGTGGGCCATGGCTACACCTTC.

As for this clone: The same CDR3 arises from other DNA sequences in this sample as well. The rearrangement links TRBV30 to TRBJ1-5; D call uncertain. Germline CDR1 is GTSNPN and CDR2 is SVGIG (reference sequence). Trimming stripped 0 bases from V and 2 bases from J, with 5 bases between. The CDR3 is made up of 13 amino acids. CDR3 sequence: CAWSVRGNQPQHF. The CDR3 DNA follows: TGTGCCTGGAGTGTACGTGGCAATCAGCCCCAGCATTTT. The full variable domain, with the rest looked up from reference TRBV30 and TRBJ1-5, is SQTIHQWPATLVQPVGSPLSLECTVEGTSNPNLYWYRQAAGRGLQLLFYSVGIGQISSEVPQNLSASRPQDRQFILSSKKLLLSDSGFYLCAWSVRGNQPQHFGDGTRLSIL.

CDR3: CASNEEYQPQHF. In nucleotides, the CDR3 is TGTGCCAGCAATGAGGAATATCAGCCCCAGCATTTT. This rearrangement joins TRBV28 to TRBJ1-5; no clear D gene. The germline V and J ends were trimmed by 7 bases and 5 bases, with 9 bases remaining between them. CDR1 is MDHEN, CDR2 SYDVKM, per germline. The CDR3 loop spans 12 amino acids.

The J gene is TRBJ1-2, the V gene TRBV5-1; a weak D match, TRBD1 (6 bases). The V gene lost 6 bases and the J gene lost 5 bases, with 14 bases spanning the gap. This CDR3 has 13 amino acids. CDR1 SGHRS and CDR2 YFSETQ come from the germline V gene. Here the CDR3 reads CASNSQGGYGYTF. The CDR3 bases are TGCGCCAGCAACTCACAGGGCGGATATGGCTACACCTTC. Drawing the rest from reference TRBV5-1 and TRBJ1-2, the complete variable domain is KAGVTQTPRYLIKTRGQQVTLSCSPISGHRSVSWYQQTPGQGLQFLFEYFSETQRNKGNFPGRFSGRQFSNSRSEMNVSTLELGDSALYLCASNSQGGYGYTFGSGTRLTVV.

The genes are TRBV11-2 and TRBJ1-5, with D unclear. CDR1 is SGHAT, CDR2 FQNNGV, per germline. V lost 5 bases and J 7 bases, leaving 18 bases between the germline ends. The CDR3 extends over 15 amino acids. CDR3 in amino acids: CASSRERAGNQPQHF. The CDR3 DNA reads as TGTGCCAGCAGCCGGGAGAGGGCCGGGAACCAGCCCCAGCATTTT.

The CDR3 DNA sequence: TGTGCCAGCAGTGAACATCAGGGGTCTAATGAAAAACTGTTTTTT. It specifies CASSEHQGSNEKLFF. The V call is TRBV6-1, the J call TRBJ1-4, with TRBD1 as a possible D gene (6 bases). The CDR3 has 15 amino acids. V lost 2 bases and J lost 3, with 10 bases in between. CDR1 is MNHNS, CDR2 SASEGT, per germline.

V is TRBV19 and J is TRBJ1-2, with D possibly matching TRBD1 (5 bases). V shed 6 bases and J shed 6 bases, with 23 bases lying between them. The CDR3 has 16 amino acids. CDR1 and CDR2 (germline): LNHDA, SQIVND (reference sequence). CDR3 nucleotide sequence: TGTGCCAGTAGAAATGGAGGAGATGGCCTCAGGGATGGCTACACCTTC. Its protein is CASRNGGDGLRDGYTF.